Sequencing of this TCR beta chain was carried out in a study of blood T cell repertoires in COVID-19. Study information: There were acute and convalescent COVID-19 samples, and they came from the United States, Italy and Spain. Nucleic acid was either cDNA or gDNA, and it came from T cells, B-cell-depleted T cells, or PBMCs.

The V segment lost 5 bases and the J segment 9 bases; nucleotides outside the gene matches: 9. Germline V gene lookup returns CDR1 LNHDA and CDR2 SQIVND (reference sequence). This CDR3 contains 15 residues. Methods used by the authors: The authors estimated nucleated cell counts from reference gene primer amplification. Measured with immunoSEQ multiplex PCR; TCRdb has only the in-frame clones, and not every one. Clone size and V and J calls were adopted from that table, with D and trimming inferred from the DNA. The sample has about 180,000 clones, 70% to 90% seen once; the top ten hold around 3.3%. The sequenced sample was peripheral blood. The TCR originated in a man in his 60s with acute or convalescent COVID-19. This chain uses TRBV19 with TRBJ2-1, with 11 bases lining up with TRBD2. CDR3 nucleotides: TGTGCCAGTAGTGTAACTAGCGGGAGAGCCACTGAGCAGTTCTTC. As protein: CASSVTSGRATEQFF.